These 5 T cell receptor beta chains were all obtained from the same sample, sequenced in a study of blood T cell repertoires in COVID-19. Clones were read by immunoSEQ multiplex PCR, and TCRdb kept only the in-frame ones, dropping some. This table holds about 170,000 clones, roughly 90% found once. The sample taken for sequencing was peripheral blood. Receptor source: a man aged 50 to 59 with acute or convalescent COVID-19.

This sequence joins TRBV5-1 and TRBJ2-1; D might be TRBD1 (5 bases). CDR3 length equals 14 residues. Deletions cut 2 bases from V and 6 bases from J, with 12 bases between. CDR1 SGHRS and CDR2 YFSETQ come from the germline V gene. In nucleotides, the CDR3 is TGCGCCAGCAGCTTAGTACAGGCCCTCAATGAGCAGTTCTTC. This codes for CASSLVQALNEQFF.

The V and J genes are TRBV7-6 and TRBJ2-1; 9 bases agree with TRBD1. The ends lost 1 base at V and 3 bases at J; junction bases unmatched: 4. The CDR3 has 16 residues. Germline CDR1 reads SGHVS; CDR2 reads FNYEAQ. CDR3 amino acids: CASSLGDREDYNEQFF. Here the CDR3 DNA reads TGTGCCAGCAGCTTAGGGGACAGGGAGGACTACAATGAGCAGTTCTTC.

This sequence joins TRBV6-1 and TRBJ2-1; the match to TRBD2 covers 7 bases. The CDR3 consists of 16 residues. Germline loops: CDR1 MNHNS, CDR2 SASEGT. Trimming took 2 bases from V and 4 from J; bases not matched to a gene: 8. As DNA, the CDR3 is TGTGCCAGCAGTGAACGGGGGTCTAGCGGATACAATGAGCAGTTCTTC. Its translation is CASSERGSSGYNEQFF.

This sequence joins TRBV11-2 and TRBJ1-2, with D possibly matching TRBD1 (5 bases). CDR1 SGHAT and CDR2 FQNNGV come from the germline V gene. This CDR3 is 15 amino acids long. V dropped 1 base and J dropped 5 bases, with 14 bases sitting between them. The CDR3 DNA sequence: TGTGCCAGCAGCTTAGGGGTGGGGGGTACTTATGGCTACACCTTC. Translating it yields CASSLGVGGTYGYTF.

The genes are TRBV2 and TRBJ1-5, with a tentative D call TRBD1 (5 bases). This CDR3 spans 19 amino acids. Germline V lookup: CDR1 SNHLY, CDR2 FYNNEI. V dropped 4 bases and J dropped 3 bases, with 25 bases sitting between them. The CDR3 bases are TGTGCCAGCAGTGGGGCGGGGCCAGTGGCCGGGTATATCAATCAGCCCCAGCATTTT. Translating it yields CASSGAGPVAGYINQPQHF.